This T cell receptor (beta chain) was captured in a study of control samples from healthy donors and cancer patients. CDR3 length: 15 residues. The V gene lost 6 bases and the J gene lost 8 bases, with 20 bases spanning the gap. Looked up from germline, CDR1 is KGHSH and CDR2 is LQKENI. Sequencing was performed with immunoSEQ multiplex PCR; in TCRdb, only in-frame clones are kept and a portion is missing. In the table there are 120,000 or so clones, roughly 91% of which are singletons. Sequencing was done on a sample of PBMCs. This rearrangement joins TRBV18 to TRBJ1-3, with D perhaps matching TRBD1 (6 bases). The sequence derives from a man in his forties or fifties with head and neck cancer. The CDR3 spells CASSLSGGAGDTIYF. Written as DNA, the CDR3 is TGTGCCAGCTCGCTATCGGGGGGCGCCGGGGACACCATATATTTT.